The source of this TCR beta chain is a study of T cell clonotyping in hematopoietic cell transplantation. Study-level points and caveats: Recipient TCR diversity dropped after transplant; expanded clonotypes rose from day 30 to 180. Cells were unsorted, so CD4 and CD8 contributions were not separated. At the given depth, recipient repertoires were over 95% de novo clonotypes.

This CDR3 has 14 amino acids. V was pared by 9 bases and J by 5 bases, with 9 bases of the junction left unmatched. CDR1 is MNHEY and CDR2 is SMNVEV in the germline V gene (reference sequence). Points on this clone: Its antigen is not known.

The repertoire was sequenced with immunoSEQ multiplex PCR; TCRdb's copy has only in-frame clones and lacks some. This sample has 5,900 or so clones, with around nine tenths found just once. The chain couples TRBV27 to TRBJ2-5; TRBD1 agrees at 10 bases. The sequencing used peripheral blood mononuclear cells, collected 100 days after allogeneic stem cell transplant. The sequence came from a male patient aged 40 to 55 who had an allogeneic stem cell transplant from an unrelated donor, so the T cells may come from the graft donor. Some clones in this sample may be carry-over from other donors' samples. The CDR3 DNA reads as TGTGCCAGTAACCGGGACAGGGGAAGCGAGACCCAGTACTTC. Translation: CASNRDRGSETQYF.